The clone carrying this T cell receptor (beta chain) has only a few counts. V was clipped by 1 base and J by 1 base, with 10 bases between them. There are 15 residues in the CDR3. Germline V gene lookup returns CDR1 SGHAT and CDR2 FQDESV (reference sequence). TCRdb re-analysed the 5' RACE reads in MiXCR, keeping a single row per CDR3 protein. The data hold some 250,000 distinct CDR3 sequences, with over 5.5% observed a single time. This sample was included in a study of identical twins. The same data also contributed to another study, on T cells expressing NK-cell markers. That work contributes: Clones of NKG2C+ T cells that had expanded were of unclear HCMV specificity.

Sequenced input: CD8+ T cells sorted from blood. The chain combines TRBV11-1 with TRBJ1-1; D is unresolved. The receptor was isolated from a woman aged 18 to 35 in good health. The CDR3 coding sequence is TGTGCCAGCAGCTTAGTCGCCTCGCCGAACACTGAAGCTTTCTTT. It codes for CASSLVASPNTEAFF.